This T cell receptor beta chain was obtained from a study of blood T cell repertoires in COVID-19. Across the study: Spain, Italy and the United States supplied samples that represented acute and convalescent COVID-19.

Using immunoSEQ multiplex PCR, the repertoire was profiled, and TCRdb retains in-frame clones only, with some absent. The table lists some 170,000 clones, 65% to 85% of them singletons. V lost 6 bases and J lost 10; bases outside the gene matches: 8. This CDR3 has 15 amino acids. Per the germline V gene, CDR1 is SGHRS and CDR2 is YFSETQ. The TCR originated in a middle-aged woman with COVID-19, enrolled during active disease. The rearrangement joins TRBV5-1 to TRBJ2-1; 15 bases map to TRBD2. The sequenced material came from peripheral blood. This chain's CDR3 is CASTKGLAGGREQFF. In nucleotides, the CDR3 is TGCGCCAGCACCAAGGGACTAGCGGGGGGAAGAGAGCAGTTCTTC.